The 28 T cell receptor beta chains presented below share a single source sample, sequenced in a study of blood T cell repertoires in COVID-19. Using immunoSEQ multiplex PCR, the repertoire was profiled, and TCRdb retains in-frame clones only, with some absent. The sample has some 120,000 clones; 90% are singletons. Sequenced sample: peripheral blood. These receptors were taken from a man aged 55 to 70 with COVID-19, enrolled during active disease.

The chain has TRBV4-1 and TRBJ1-1; no clear D gene. CDR1 is MGHRA and CDR2 is YSYEKL in the germline V gene. The ends were cut back, 3 bases at V and 1 base at J, with 6 bases in the middle. This CDR3 is built from 13 residues. The CDR3 DNA follows: TGCGCCAGCAGCCAGCTCAGGAACACTGAAGCTTTCTTT. Translating gives CASSQLRNTEAFF.

The chain has TRBV18 and TRBJ2-7, with a weak D call TRBD1 (5 bases). Germline assignment: CDR1 KGHSH and CDR2 LQKENI. With 0 bases removed from V and 5 bases from J, the gap between germline ends came to 8 bases. The CDR3 is 13 amino acids. CDR3 nucleotide sequence: TGTGCCAGCTCACCACCGGGCAGGGACGAGCAGTACTTC. Amino acids: CASSPPGRDEQYF.

The chain recombines TRBV9 with TRBJ1-4, with D perhaps matching TRBD1 (5 bases). CDR3 length equals 15 residues. Germline lookup yields CDR1 SGDLS and CDR2 YYNGEE. Trimming removed 0 bases at V and 3 bases at J, with 9 bases between. The CDR3 DNA sequence: TGTGCCAGCAGCGTAGCGACAGTCCCTAATGAAAAACTGTTTTTT. This gives the protein CASSVATVPNEKLFF.

This sequence joins TRBV18 and TRBJ2-4; D possibly corresponds to TRBD1 (6 bases). The CDR3 length is 15 residues. V was trimmed by 6 bases and J by 1 base, leaving 13 bases between them. The germline gives CDR1 KGHSH, CDR2 LQKENI. The CDR3, as DNA: TGTGCCAGCTCCTCCCAGGGGTTCGCCAAAAACATTCAGTACTTC. Translated, it gives CASSSQGFAKNIQYF.

CDR3 in DNA: TGTGCCAGTAGTGATCCGGACAGGGGGACAGATACGCAGTATTTT. Translating gives CASSDPDRGTDTQYF. V and J are TRBV19 and TRBJ2-3; 10 nucleotides align to TRBD1. V was clipped by 5 bases and J by 3 bases; unmatched bases: 5. The CDR3 sequence is 15 residues long. Looked up from germline, CDR1 is LNHDA and CDR2 is SQIVND (reference sequence).

The chain recombines TRBV5-1 with TRBJ1-4; no reliable D call. Trimming pared 1 base from V and 5 bases from J, leaving 9 bases between. The germline V gene has CDR1 SGHRS and CDR2 YFSETQ. This CDR3 is built from 14 residues. The CDR3 reads CASSLSGENEKLFF. In nucleotides, the CDR3 is TGCGCCAGCAGCTTGAGCGGGGAAAATGAAAAACTGTTTTTT.

V is TRBV19 and J is TRBJ1-2; no definite D call. CDR3 length: 13 amino acids. Trimming stripped 5 bases from V and 8 bases from J, with 15 bases between. Germline V gene lookup returns CDR1 LNHDA and CDR2 SQIVND (reference sequence). CDR3: CASSVFERRGYTF. CDR3 DNA sequence: TGTGCCAGTAGTGTGTTCGAGAGGAGGGGCTACACCTTC.

The V call is TRBV5-1, the J call TRBJ2-1; the D is unclear. Per the germline V gene, CDR1 is SGHRS and CDR2 is YFSETQ. This CDR3 has 12 amino acids. V lost 0 bases, J lost 9 bases, and 7 bases lay in between. CDR3 DNA: TGCGCCAGCAGCTTGGGAGTCCCTGAGCAGTTCTTC. The encoded protein is CASSLGVPEQFF.

The J gene is TRBJ2-7, the V gene TRBV29-1; D is unclear. The germline V gene encodes CDR1 SQVTM and CDR2 ANQGSEA. The V end was cut by 1 base, the J end by 3 bases, with 4 bases between. This CDR3 has 11 amino acids. The CDR3 nucleotides are TGCAGCGTTGAAGCCAGCTACGAGCAGTACTTC. It translates to CSVEASYEQYF.

The DNA of the CDR3 is TGTGCCAGTAGTATAAGGCCGGTACGGCGGCACTCTGGAAACACCATATATTTT. This sequence encodes CASSIRPVRRHSGNTIYF. This chain connects TRBV19 to TRBJ1-3, with unresolved D. CDR1 LNHDA and CDR2 SQIVND come from the germline V gene (reference sequence). V lost 2 bases and J lost 0, with 17 bases in between. The CDR3 runs to 18 residues.

The V and J genes are TRBV6-5 and TRBJ1-1; no reliable D call. CDR1 is MNHEY and CDR2 is SVGAGI in the germline V gene. V was cut by 6 bases and J by 1 base, with 12 bases left in between. The CDR3 extends over 14 amino acids. CDR3 sequence: CASRPTEGNTEAFF. The CDR3 nucleotides read TGTGCCAGCAGACCGACGGAGGGGAACACTGAAGCTTTCTTT.

This chain's CDR3 is CASSLVAGLGNEKLFF. The CDR3 DNA follows: TGTGCCAGCAGCTTAGTCGCGGGACTAGGGAATGAAAAACTGTTTTTT. The V call is TRBV7-9, the J call TRBJ1-4; possibly TRBD1 for D (5 bases). Trimming cost V 1 base and J 5 bases, with 14 bases left between them. This CDR3 is 16 amino acids long. Germline-derived CDR1 and CDR2 are SEHNR and FQNEAQ (reference sequence).

The chain has TRBV10-1 and TRBJ2-1; 13 positions match TRBD2. The ends lost 6 bases at V and 3 bases at J; junction bases unmatched: 5. The germline CDR1 and CDR2 sequences are WNHNN and SYGVQD (reference sequence). This CDR3 is built from 16 residues. CDR3 protein: CASSPGTSGNYNEQFF. CDR3 DNA sequence: TGCGCCAGCAGCCCCGGGACTAGCGGGAACTACAATGAGCAGTTCTTC.

CDR3 in amino acids: CASAPRLTGSGIAGELFF. The CDR3 nucleotides are TGTGCTAGTGCCCCTAGGCTAACGGGCTCAGGGATCGCCGGGGAGCTGTTTTTT. V usage is TRBV12-5 and J usage is TRBJ2-2, with D possibly matching TRBD1 (5 bases). Germline-derived CDR1 and CDR2 are LGHNT and FRNRAP. This CDR3 is built from 18 residues. V was cut by 7 bases and J by 6 bases, with 27 bases left in between.

The rearrangement links TRBV19 to TRBJ1-6, with a tentative D call TRBD1 (5 bases). V was pared by 2 bases and J by 8 bases, with 13 bases between. The V gene's germline CDR1 is LNHDA and CDR2 SQIVND (reference sequence). This CDR3 has 15 residues. Here the CDR3 DNA reads TGTGCCAGTAGTATACAAGGGGTTGGGGATTCACCCCTCCACTTT. Its translation is CASSIQGVGDSPLHF. The whole variable domain, filled in from reference TRBV19 and TRBJ1-6, reads DGGITQSPKYLFRKEGQNVTLSCEQNLNHDAMYWYRQDPGQGLRLIYYSQIVNDFQKGDIAEGYSVSREKKESFPLTVTSAQKNPTAFYLCASSIQGVGDSPLHFGNGTRLTVT.

The gene calls are TRBV20-1 and TRBJ2-2; TRBD2 agrees at 7 bases. V was clipped by 3 bases and J by 8 bases; unmatched bases: 3. Per the germline V gene, CDR1 is DFQATT and CDR2 is SNEGSKA (reference sequence). The CDR3 sequence is 12 residues long. The CDR3 reads CSASSGWGELFF. The CDR3 bases are TGCAGTGCTAGTAGCGGGTGGGGGGAGCTGTTTTTT.

V is TRBV19 and J is TRBJ2-1; weak D call: TRBD2 (5 bases). The length of the CDR3 is 14 residues. The germline V and J ends were trimmed by 2 bases and 9 bases, with 14 bases remaining between them. Germline V lookup: CDR1 LNHDA, CDR2 SQIVND (reference sequence). CDR3 amino acids: CASSIRLRVGEQFF. The CDR3 nucleotides read TGTGCCAGTAGTATACGACTACGCGTGGGTGAGCAGTTCTTC.

This chain connects TRBV27 to TRBJ1-5; 7 bases line up with TRBD1. The CDR3 extends over 13 amino acids. Germline CDR1 MNHEY, CDR2 SMNVEV (reference sequence). V was clipped by 4 bases and J by 5 bases; unmatched bases: 2. The CDR3: CASSYRGHQPQHF. The CDR3 region has the DNA TGTGCCAGCAGTTACAGGGGACATCAGCCCCAGCATTTT.

The chain couples TRBV30 to TRBJ1-4, with D possibly TRBD1 on 5 matching bases. Trimming left V 4 bases short and J 10 bases short, with 19 bases between. The CDR3 spans 14 residues. Germline V gene sequence: CDR1 GTSNPN, CDR2 SVGIG (reference sequence). DNA for the CDR3: TGTGCCTGGATTAGTCGACAGTATGATGGAAAACTGTTTTTT. Translating it yields CAWISRQYDGKLFF.

The chain links TRBV24-1 to TRBJ2-3; D is perhaps TRBD2 (7 bases). There are 16 residues in the CDR3. Germline V lookup: CDR1 KGHDR, CDR2 SFDVKD. V was trimmed by 4 bases and J by 2 bases, leaving 15 bases between them. The CDR3 reads CATSDRLGGDTDTQYF. The CDR3 nucleotides are TGTGCCACCAGTGACCGACTAGGGGGGGACACAGATACGCAGTATTTT.

The rearrangement joins TRBV5-6 to TRBJ1-2, with 7 bases aligning to TRBD1. Germline V CDR1 and CDR2: SGHDT, YYEEEE. The V segment lost 4 bases and the J segment 2 bases; nucleotides outside the gene matches: 11. The CDR3 has 16 residues. CDR3 region: CASSRLDRNPNYGYTF. The CDR3 DNA is TGTGCCAGCAGCAGACTGGACAGGAACCCAAACTATGGCTACACCTTC.

V is TRBV19 and J is TRBJ2-2; 10 positions match TRBD1. Germline lookup yields CDR1 LNHDA and CDR2 SQIVND (reference sequence). This CDR3 is built from 15 residues. Trimming at V came to 5 bases and at J to 4 bases, leaving 4 bases not matched to a gene. The CDR3 DNA sequence: TGTGCCAGTAGTGACAGGGGGCTCGGCACCGGGGAGCTGTTTTTT. Protein product: CASSDRGLGTGELFF.

CDR3 DNA sequence: TGTGCCAGCAGTTCCACAGGGGATGGCGGGGAGCAGTACTTC. It yields the protein CASSSTGDGGEQYF. The chain couples TRBV28 to TRBJ2-7; 7 bases align to TRBD1. Germline V lookup: CDR1 MDHEN, CDR2 SYDVKM. With V trimmed by 4 bases and J by 7 bases, 10 bases remained unmatched. CDR3 length: 14 residues.

This chain links TRBV11-3 with TRBJ2-7; D ambiguous. Trimming took 5 bases from V and 3 from J, leaving 8 bases between them. This CDR3 has 12 residues. Germline V gene sequence: CDR1 SGHNT, CDR2 YENEEA. The CDR3 coding sequence is TGTGCCAGCAGCCCGTCGGGCTACGAGCAGTACTTC. Translated: CASSPSGYEQYF.

The J gene is TRBJ2-7, the V gene TRBV7-6; D is unclear. Deletions cut 1 base from V and 0 bases from J, with 16 bases between. Germline V lookup: CDR1 SGHVS, CDR2 FNYEAQ. The CDR3 runs to 17 residues. CDR3 amino acids: CASSLGPPGSSSYEQYF. The CDR3 DNA is TGTGCCAGCAGCTTAGGCCCCCCCGGGTCCAGCTCCTACGAGCAGTACTTC.

The chain employs TRBV29-1 and TRBJ2-7; D might be TRBD1 (5 bases). Trimming shortened V by 0 bases and J by 4 bases, and 10 bases separated the two germline ends. From germline, CDR1 is SQVTM and CDR2 ANQGSEA. CDR3 length: 13 residues. CDR3 in amino acids: CSVEDQKGYEQYF. In DNA form, the CDR3 reads TGCAGCGTTGAAGATCAAAAGGGGTACGAGCAGTACTTC.

This clone occurred once. V gene TRBV4-2 combines with J gene TRBJ2-7; D is undetermined. V lost 0 bases and J lost 0, with 9 bases in between. The length of the CDR3 is 15 residues. Germline V lookup: CDR1 LGHNA, CDR2 YNFKEQ. As DNA, the CDR3 is TGTGCCAGCAGCCAAGACGGAGCGTTCTCCTACGAGCAGTACTTC. Its protein product is CASSQDGAFSYEQYF.

The sample holds one count of this clone. The rearrangement joins TRBV7-9 to TRBJ1-2, with 9 bases matching TRBD1. This CDR3 has 17 amino acids. Germline V lookup: CDR1 SEHNR, CDR2 FQNEAQ (reference sequence). Trimming removed 2 bases from V and 6 bases from J; junction bases left unmatched: 13. The chain's CDR3 is CASSLNNPGQGRNGYTF. For the CDR3, the DNA is TGTGCCAGCAGCTTAAACAACCCAGGACAGGGGCGGAATGGCTACACCTTC.